One sample yielded the 32 T cell receptor beta chains listed below, sequenced in a study of blood T cell repertoires in COVID-19. Data came from immunoSEQ multiplex PCR; TCRdb stores just in-frame clones and leaves some out. The sample has under 300,000 clones, 80% to 90% seen once; the top ten hold around 6.3%. Sequencing was performed on PBMCs or T cells enriched from blood (not recorded which). These receptors were collected from a woman aged 50 to 60 who had been exposed to COVID-19.

Here the CDR3 DNA reads TGCGCCAGCAGCTTGCCGGGACAGGGACACCATGGCTACACCTTC. Translating it yields CASSLPGQGHHGYTF. V gene TRBV5-1 combines with J gene TRBJ1-2; 9 bases agree with TRBD1. The CDR3 totals 15 residues. J was trimmed by 6 bases and V by 1 base; bases with no gene match: 7. Germline V lookup: CDR1 SGHRS, CDR2 YFSETQ.

This clone was seen more than once but under ten times. The chain combines TRBV19 with TRBJ2-1, with D maybe TRBD1 (6 bases). Germline CDR1 and CDR2: LNHDA and SQIVND (reference sequence). This CDR3 region has 16 residues. Trimming cost V 1 base and J 8 bases, with 18 bases left between them. CDR3 in DNA: TGTGCCAGTAGTATAGTTGGGCAGGGGAAAATGGATGAGCAGTTCTTC. Translated, it gives CASSIVGQGKMDEQFF.

The rearrangement joins TRBV7-9 to TRBJ1-2; D is uncertain. Trimming took off 3 bases at V and 3 bases at J, with 11 bases between the two ends. Germline V gene sequence: CDR1 SEHNR, CDR2 FQNEAQ (reference sequence). The CDR3 has 14 amino acids. The CDR3 coding sequence is TGTGCCAGCAGCTTCCAGGCGGGTGACTATGGCTACACCTTC. It is translated as CASSFQAGDYGYTF.

J is TRBJ1-2 and V is TRBV2, with 7 bases lining up with TRBD1. This CDR3 contains 14 residues. J gave up 4 bases and V 6 bases, and 8 bases lay outside the gene matches. The germline V gene has CDR1 SNHLY and CDR2 FYNNEI. CDR3 region: CASSETGRSYGYTF. In nucleotides, the CDR3 is TGTGCCAGCAGCGAGACAGGGAGAAGCTATGGCTACACCTTC.

This clone was seen a single time. The chain links TRBV30 to TRBJ1-1, with D hard to call. The V end was cut by 2 bases, the J end by 3 bases, with 13 bases between. This CDR3 is 14 amino acids long. Looked up from germline, CDR1 is GTSNPN and CDR2 is SVGIG (reference sequence). The CDR3 is CAWSRVEMDTEAFF. CDR3 in DNA: TGTGCCTGGAGTAGAGTTGAGATGGACACTGAAGCTTTCTTT.

The chain is built from TRBV14 and TRBJ2-1; D is possibly TRBD1 (5 bases). V was pared by 4 bases and J by 6 bases, with 19 bases between. In germline, CDR1 is SGHDN, CDR2 FVKESK. This CDR3 is 16 amino acids long. CDR3 sequence: CASSLRGWRSFNEQFF. In DNA form, the CDR3 reads TGTGCCAGCAGCCTAAGGGGCTGGCGCTCTTTCAATGAGCAGTTCTTC. The whole variable domain, filled in from reference TRBV14 and TRBJ2-1, reads EAGVTQFPSHSVIEKGQTVTLRCDPISGHDNLYWYRRVMGKEIKFLLHFVKESKQDESGMPNNRFLAERTGGTYSTLKVQPAELEDSGVYFCASSLRGWRSFNEQFFGPGTRLTVL.

This sequence joins TRBV2 and TRBJ2-7; D may be TRBD1 (5 bases). The CDR3 runs to 14 residues. The germline V gene has CDR1 SNHLY and CDR2 FYNNEI. The V gene lost 6 bases and the J gene lost 3 bases, with 15 bases spanning the gap. CDR3 in DNA: TGTGCCAGCAGCGCTTGGGGCCCAGGCTACGAGCAGTACTTC. This gives the protein CASSAWGPGYEQYF.

The J gene is TRBJ2-5, the V gene TRBV29-1; 7 bases fit TRBD1. J was trimmed by 5 bases and V by 4 bases; bases with no gene match: 13. The germline gives CDR1 SQVTM, CDR2 ANQGSEA. The CDR3 is made up of 15 amino acids. CDR3 DNA: TGCAGCGTTGCCCGTATGGGACAGCCATACGAGACCCAGTACTTC. Translating it yields CSVARMGQPYETQYF.

The rearrangement uses TRBV6-2 or TRBV6-3 and TRBJ1-6; D not certain. The germline V and J ends were trimmed by 7 bases and 0 bases, with 10 bases remaining between them. This CDR3 comprises 15 residues. Germline CDR1 MNHEY, CDR2 SVGEGT. DNA for the CDR3: TGTGCCAGCACCCCAGCGAGCTCCTATAATTCACCCCTCCACTTT. Protein product: CASTPASSYNSPLHF.

This sequence joins TRBV7-9 and TRBJ1-1; tentative D call: TRBD1 (5 bases). Germline CDR1 reads SEHNR; CDR2 reads FQNEAQ (reference sequence). The ends were cut back, 0 bases at V and 0 bases at J, with 5 bases in the middle. This CDR3 spans 14 amino acids. The CDR3 region has the DNA TGTGCCAGCAGCTTAGCGACAGTGAACACTGAAGCTTTCTTT. Translation gives CASSLATVNTEAFF.

This clone was seen more than once but under ten times. The CDR3 is CASSQSAGNYGYTF. The CDR3 DNA reads TGTGCCAGCAGCCAATCCGCAGGGAACTATGGCTACACCTTC. The rearrangement links TRBV4-2 to TRBJ1-2, with D maybe TRBD1 (5 bases). Trimming left V 2 bases short and J 2 bases short, with 9 bases between. The CDR3 has 14 residues. Germline V gene data show CDR1 as LGHNA and CDR2 as YNFKEQ.

The V call is TRBV10-3, the J call TRBJ1-2; TRBD1 aligns across 7 bases. The V and J ends lost 3 bases and 2 bases, in that order; junction bases with no gene match: 6. Per the germline V gene, CDR1 is ENHRY and CDR2 is SYGVKD. This CDR3 spans 15 amino acids. The CDR3 region has the DNA TGTGCCATCAGTGATAAGGAGACAGGGAACTATGGCTACACCTTC. It specifies CAISDKETGNYGYTF.

This chain joins TRBV7-9 and TRBJ1-1; a possible D gene is TRBD1 (6 bases). The CDR3 runs 14 residues. From germline, CDR1 is SEHNR and CDR2 FQNEAQ (reference sequence). Trimming stripped 7 bases from V and 0 bases from J, with 12 bases between. This CDR3 is CASTQNRVNTEAFF. The CDR3 DNA sequence: TGTGCCAGCACCCAGAACAGGGTGAACACTGAAGCTTTCTTT.

The chain carries TRBV6-2 or TRBV6-3 and TRBJ1-5; perhaps TRBD1 as D (6 bases). Germline V lookup: CDR1 MNHEY, CDR2 SVGEGT. The ends were cut back, 6 bases at V and 3 bases at J, with 9 bases in the middle. The CDR3 is 13 amino acids. The CDR3 loop reads CASSPGVNQPQHF. The CDR3 DNA sequence: TGTGCCAGCAGCCCAGGGGTCAATCAGCCCCAGCATTTT.

This chain joins TRBV11-2 and TRBJ1-1; no clear D gene. The length of the CDR3 is 12 residues. Deletions cut 0 bases from V and 6 bases from J, with 5 bases between. From germline, CDR1 is SGHAT and CDR2 FQNNGV. The CDR3: CASSLDTAEAFF. The CDR3 nucleotides are TGTGCCAGCAGCTTAGATACGGCTGAAGCTTTCTTT. Looking up the rest from reference TRBV11-2 and TRBJ1-1 gives the full variable domain: EAGVAQSPRYKIIEKRQSVAFWCNPISGHATLYWYQQILGQGPKLLIQFQNNGVVDDSQLPKDRFSAERLKGVDSTLKIQPAKLEDSAVYLCASSLDTAEAFFGQGTRLTVV.

This clone was counted between two and nine times. The chain combines TRBV19 with TRBJ1-2; D is perhaps TRBD1 (6 bases). The germline V gene has CDR1 LNHDA and CDR2 SQIVND (reference sequence). This CDR3 is 12 amino acids long. Trimming cost V 6 bases and J 4 bases, with 9 bases left between them. The CDR3 here is CASSTGTYGYTF. CDR3 DNA: TGTGCCAGTAGCACAGGGACCTATGGCTACACCTTC.

This chain connects TRBV7-9 to TRBJ2-7, with TRBD1 matching over 8 bases. The CDR3 spans 15 residues. Losses at the gene ends were 1 base for V and 7 bases for J; bases not matched to a gene: 9. CDR1 is SEHNR, CDR2 FQNEAQ, per germline (reference sequence). The DNA of the CDR3 is TGTGCCAGCAGCTTAGGGGGCCAGGGGGCGCATGAGCAGTACTTC. It yields the protein CASSLGGQGAHEQYF. The full variable domain, completed using reference TRBV7-9 and TRBJ2-7, is DTGVSQNPRHKITKRGQNVTFRCDPISEHNRLYWYRQTLGQGPEFLTYFQNEAQLEKSRLLSDRFSAERPKGSFSTLEIQRTEQGDSAMYLCASSLGGQGAHEQYFGPGTRLTVT.

The V gene is TRBV28, the J gene TRBJ1-2, with D perhaps matching TRBD1 (5 bases). The V gene lost 3 bases and the J gene lost 0 bases, with 8 bases spanning the gap. Germline values: CDR1 MDHEN, CDR2 SYDVKM. The CDR3 totals 14 residues. This chain's CDR3 is CASSLAGPNYGYTF. The DNA of the CDR3 is TGTGCCAGCAGTTTGGCGGGGCCTAACTATGGCTACACCTTC.

The chain combines TRBV3-1 (or the pseudogene TRBV3-2) with TRBJ2-7; 12 positions agree with TRBD2. Trimming at V came to 6 bases and at J to 2 bases, leaving 5 bases not matched to a gene. In germline, CDR1 is LGHDT, CDR2 YNNKEL (reference sequence). The CDR3 extends over 15 amino acids. The DNA of the CDR3 is TGTGCCAGCAGTCGACTAGCGGGGGTTGCCTACGAGCAGTACTTC. Translating gives CASSRLAGVAYEQYF.

This rearrangement joins TRBV7-2 to TRBJ2-3, with 15 bases lining up with TRBD2. V trimming: 0 bases; J trimming: 0 bases; junction bases outside the gene matches: 4. The CDR3 has 19 residues. Germline V gene sequence: CDR1 SGHTA, CDR2 FQGNSA. In DNA form, the CDR3 reads TGTGCCAGCAGCTTAGCTCGGACTAGCGGGGGGGCTAGCACAGATACGCAGTATTTT. The encoded protein is CASSLARTSGGASTDTQYF.

The rearrangement uses TRBV10-3 and TRBJ1-5; D call uncertain. Germline loops: CDR1 ENHRY, CDR2 SYGVKD. V shed 2 bases and J shed 0 bases, with 11 bases lying between them. This CDR3 is 16 amino acids long. CDR3 DNA: TGTGCCATCAGTGAGGGTCTGGGAGCTAGCAATCAGCCCCAGCATTTT. Its protein is CAISEGLGASNQPQHF.

V is TRBV5-1 and J is TRBJ1-1, with D perhaps TRBD1 (6 bases). CDR1 and CDR2 from the germline V gene are SGHRS and YFSETQ. Trimming took 4 bases from V and 3 from J, leaving 19 bases between them. This CDR3 region has 16 residues. The CDR3 DNA reads TGCGCCAGCAGCCCAGGTCAGGGGCGGGTGGACACTGAAGCTTTCTTT. Encoded protein: CASSPGQGRVDTEAFF.

This clone was recorded once. The J gene is TRBJ1-4, the V gene TRBV3-1 (or the pseudogene TRBV3-2); no clear D. CDR1 and CDR2 (germline): LGHDT, YNNKEL (reference sequence). The V and J ends lost 0 bases and 5 bases respectively, with 4 bases between them. The CDR3 length is 13 residues. CDR3: CASSQDPNEKLFF. The CDR3 DNA follows: TGTGCCAGCAGCCAAGATCCGAATGAAAAACTGTTTTTT.

This clone was picked up a small number of times. The V call is TRBV11-2, the J call TRBJ2-6, with TRBD1 matching 8 bases. The V and J ends lost 6 bases and 2 bases, in that order; junction bases with no gene match: 9. Per germline, CDR1 SGHAT and CDR2 FQNNGV. The CDR3 runs 17 residues. CDR3 in amino acids: CASSISGGEAGANVLTF. The CDR3 DNA follows: TGTGCCAGCAGTATATCAGGGGGCGAGGCTGGGGCCAACGTCCTGACTTTC.

The gene calls are TRBV7-2 and TRBJ2-2; D might be TRBD1 (6 bases). This CDR3 contains 15 residues. The germline gives CDR1 SGHTA, CDR2 FQGNSA. The V gene lost 5 bases and the J gene lost 6 bases, with 16 bases spanning the gap. CDR3 region: CASSTHTGKAGELFF. In DNA, the CDR3 is TGTGCCAGCAGCACGCACACAGGGAAAGCCGGGGAGCTGTTTTTT. Full variable domain (remainder filled in from reference TRBV7-2 and TRBJ2-2): GAGVSQSPSNKVTEKGKDVELRCDPISGHTALYWYRQSLGQGLEFLIYFQGNSAPDKSGLPSDRFSAERTGGSVSTLTIQRTQQEDSAVYLCASSTHTGKAGELFFGEGSRLTVL.

V and J are TRBV28 and TRBJ2-1; 11 bases fit TRBD2. V dropped 7 bases and J dropped 10; count of bases not matched to a gene: 12. The CDR3 consists of 15 residues. Germline values: CDR1 MDHEN, CDR2 SYDVKM. The CDR3 loop is CASTARIAGGSEQFF. CDR3 sequence (DNA): TGTGCCAGCACCGCCAGAATAGCGGGGGGGTCGGAGCAGTTCTTC.

This chain links TRBV5-5 with TRBJ2-7; 13 bases align to TRBD2. The germline V gene encodes CDR1 SGHKS and CDR2 YYEKEE (reference sequence). The J segment lost 3 bases and the V segment lost 8 bases, leaving 2 bases of the junction unmatched. This CDR3 has 13 amino acids. The CDR3 sequence: CASRLAGGYEQYF. The CDR3, as DNA: TGTGCCAGTCGACTAGCGGGGGGCTACGAGCAGTACTTC.

This CDR3 reads CASSLGELGGSNTEAFF. The CDR3 coding sequence is TGTGCCAGCAGCTTAGGAGAATTAGGGGGATCGAACACTGAAGCTTTCTTT. The chain couples TRBV7-9 to TRBJ1-1, with D tentatively TRBD1 (6 bases). This CDR3 is built from 17 residues. The ends were cut back, 1 base at V and 1 base at J, with 16 bases in the middle. Germline-derived CDR1 and CDR2 are SEHNR and FQNEAQ (reference sequence). Full variable domain (rest looked up from reference TRBV7-9 and TRBJ1-1): DTGVSQNPRHKITKRGQNVTFRCDPISEHNRLYWYRQTLGQGPEFLTYFQNEAQLEKSRLLSDRFSAERPKGSFSTLEIQRTEQGDSAMYLCASSLGELGGSNTEAFFGQGTRLTVV.

This clone was recorded a few times. This chain joins TRBV3-1 (or the pseudogene TRBV3-2) and TRBJ2-1; 13 bases fit TRBD2. This CDR3 is built from 15 residues. The germline V gene encodes CDR1 LGHDT and CDR2 YNNKEL (reference sequence). V shed 4 bases and J 12 bases; nucleotides not matched to a gene: 9. CDR3 residues: CASSPLAGGRYGQFF. As DNA, the CDR3 is TGTGCCAGCAGCCCACTAGCGGGGGGGCGGTATGGGCAGTTCTTC.

The V gene is TRBV6-1, the J gene TRBJ2-3, with a tentative D call TRBD1 (5 bases). V lost 2 bases and J 2 bases, leaving 14 bases between the germline ends. CDR1 is MNHNS, CDR2 SASEGT, per germline. The CDR3 is 16 amino acids. Here the CDR3 reads CASSEQTGAFTDTQYF. CDR3 nucleotide sequence: TGTGCCAGCAGTGAACAAACTGGGGCATTCACAGATACGCAGTATTTT.

The chain couples TRBV9 to TRBJ1-1; D is ambiguous. Germline V gives CDR1 SGDLS, CDR2 YYNGEE. CDR3 size: 14 residues. Between the trimmed V and J ends, which lost 0 bases and 0 bases, there was a span of 6 bases. The CDR3 region is CASSVGVMNTEAFF. The CDR3 DNA is TGTGCCAGCAGCGTAGGAGTAATGAACACTGAAGCTTTCTTT.

V usage is TRBV6-2 or TRBV6-3 and J usage is TRBJ1-2; D unclear. CDR1 is MNHEY and CDR2 is SVGEGT in the germline V gene. With 5 bases removed from V and 0 bases from J, the gap between germline ends came to 13 bases. This CDR3 has 15 residues. CDR3: CASSPEAIANYGYTF. The DNA for the CDR3 is TGTGCCAGCAGTCCCGAAGCGATAGCTAACTATGGCTACACCTTC.